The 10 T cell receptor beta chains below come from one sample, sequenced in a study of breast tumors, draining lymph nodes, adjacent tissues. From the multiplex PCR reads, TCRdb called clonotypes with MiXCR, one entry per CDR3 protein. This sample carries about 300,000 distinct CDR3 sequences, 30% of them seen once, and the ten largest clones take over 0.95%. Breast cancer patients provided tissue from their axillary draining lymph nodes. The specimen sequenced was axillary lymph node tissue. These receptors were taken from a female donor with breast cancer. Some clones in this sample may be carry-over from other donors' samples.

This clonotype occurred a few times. DNA for the CDR3: TGTGCCAGCAGTTCGCCACAGGGGAAACATGGCTACACCTTC. Translated: CASSSPQGKHGYTF. The chain recombines TRBV6-2 or TRBV6-3 with TRBJ1-2; 7 positions match TRBD1. J gave up 6 bases and V 4 bases, and 8 bases lay outside the gene matches. Germline V gives CDR1 MNHEY, CDR2 SVGEGT. The CDR3 consists of 14 residues.

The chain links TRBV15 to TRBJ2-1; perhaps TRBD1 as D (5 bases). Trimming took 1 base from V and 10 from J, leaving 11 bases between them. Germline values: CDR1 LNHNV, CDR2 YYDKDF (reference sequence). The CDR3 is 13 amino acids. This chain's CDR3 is CATSRGQGLEQFF. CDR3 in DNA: TGTGCCACCAGCAGAGGGCAGGGTTTAGAGCAGTTCTTC.

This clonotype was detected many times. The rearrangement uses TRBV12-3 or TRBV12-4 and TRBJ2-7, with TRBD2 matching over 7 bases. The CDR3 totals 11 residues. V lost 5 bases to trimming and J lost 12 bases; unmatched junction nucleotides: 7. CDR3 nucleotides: TGTGCCAGCAGTGGCACTAGCGAGGTGTACTTC. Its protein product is CASSGTSEVYF.

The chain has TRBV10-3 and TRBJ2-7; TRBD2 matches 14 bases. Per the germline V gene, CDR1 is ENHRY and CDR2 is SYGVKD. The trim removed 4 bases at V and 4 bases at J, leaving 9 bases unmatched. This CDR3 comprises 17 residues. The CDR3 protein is CAISGGTSGRQGYEQYF. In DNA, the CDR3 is TGTGCCATCAGTGGAGGGACTAGCGGGAGACAAGGATACGAGCAGTACTTC.

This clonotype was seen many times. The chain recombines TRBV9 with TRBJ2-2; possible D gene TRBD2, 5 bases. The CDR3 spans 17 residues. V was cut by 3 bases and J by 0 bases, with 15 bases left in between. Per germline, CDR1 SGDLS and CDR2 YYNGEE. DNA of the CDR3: TGTGCCAGCAGCGCTATGTACGGGGAATCGAACACCGGGGAGCTGTTTTTT. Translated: CASSAMYGESNTGELFF.

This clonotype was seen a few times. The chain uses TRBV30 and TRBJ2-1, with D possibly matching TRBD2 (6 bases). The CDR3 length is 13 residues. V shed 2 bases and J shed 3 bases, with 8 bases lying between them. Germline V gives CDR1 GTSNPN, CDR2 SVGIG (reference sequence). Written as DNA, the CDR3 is TGTGCCTGGAGTTACGGGAGCTACAATGAGCAGTTCTTC. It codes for CAWSYGSYNEQFF.

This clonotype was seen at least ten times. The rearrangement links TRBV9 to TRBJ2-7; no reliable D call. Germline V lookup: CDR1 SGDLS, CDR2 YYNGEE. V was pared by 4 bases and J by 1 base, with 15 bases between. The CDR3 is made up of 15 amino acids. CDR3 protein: CASSPRSQSSYEQYF. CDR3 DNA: TGTGCCAGCAGCCCCCGTAGCCAATCGTCCTACGAGCAGTACTTC.

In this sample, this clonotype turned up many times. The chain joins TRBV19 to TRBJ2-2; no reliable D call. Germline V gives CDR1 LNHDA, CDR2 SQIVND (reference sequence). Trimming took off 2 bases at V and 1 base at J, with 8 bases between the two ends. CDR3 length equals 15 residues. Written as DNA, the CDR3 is TGTGCCAGTAGTATACAAGACCAGAACACCGGGGAGCTGTTTTTT. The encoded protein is CASSIQDQNTGELFF.

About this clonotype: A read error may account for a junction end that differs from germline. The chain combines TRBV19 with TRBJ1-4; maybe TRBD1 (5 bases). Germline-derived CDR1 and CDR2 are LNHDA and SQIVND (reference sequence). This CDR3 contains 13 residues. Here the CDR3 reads CSAAIRGNEKLFF. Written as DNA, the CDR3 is TGCAGTGCCGCTATACGGGGGAATGAAAAACTGTTTTTT. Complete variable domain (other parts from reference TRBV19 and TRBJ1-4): DGGITQSPKYLFRKEGQNVTLSCEQNLNHDAMYWYRQDPGQGLRLIYYSQIVNDFQKGDIAEGYSVSREKKESFPLTVTSAQKNPTAFYLCSAAIRGNEKLFFGSGTQLSVL.

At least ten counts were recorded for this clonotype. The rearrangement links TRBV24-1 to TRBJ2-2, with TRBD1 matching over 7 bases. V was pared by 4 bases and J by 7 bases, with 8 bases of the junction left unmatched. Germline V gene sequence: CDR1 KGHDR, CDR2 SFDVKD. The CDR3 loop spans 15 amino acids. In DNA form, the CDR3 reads TGTGCCACCAGTGAGGGAGACAGGGCGGACGGGGAGCTGTTTTTT. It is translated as CATSEGDRADGELFF.